These 2 T cell receptor beta chains share one sample of origin, sequenced in a study of metastatic and nonmetastatic thyroid tumors. Every patient was untreated before thyroid surgery. Through MiXCR, TCRdb re-clonotyped the PCR reads. The table shows roughly 12,000 clones, with around 40% occurring only once. The sequencing input was tumor tissue. The receptors here all came from a female donor with papillary thyroid cancer or a benign thyroid nodule (not recorded which). Some clones in this sample may be carry-over from other donors' samples.

This clone has just a few counts. The chain has TRBV7-8 and TRBJ2-2, with D perhaps TRBD1 or TRBD2 (6 bases each). V was clipped by 2 bases and J by 4 bases, with 14 bases between them. This CDR3 region has 16 residues. Per germline, CDR1 SGHVS and CDR2 FQNEAQ. CDR3 region: CASSLRTGRSTGELFF. CDR3 sequence (DNA): TGTGCCAGCAGCTTAAGAACAGGGAGGTCCACCGGGGAGCTGTTTTTT.

This clone was observed a few times. The chain joins TRBV12-3 or TRBV12-4 to TRBJ1-1, with 9 bases identical to TRBD1. V was clipped by 6 bases and J by 4 bases; unmatched bases: 9. The CDR3 covers 15 residues. The CDR3 bases are TGTGCCAGCAGAATGGGACAGGGAGATTTCACTGAAGCTTTCTTT. This translates into CASRMGQGDFTEAFF.